The TCR beta chain under discussion was sequenced for a study of cytomegalovirus exposure and HLA in healthy donors. TCRdb keeps only in-frame clones here, not all; method: immunoSEQ multiplex PCR. The profile shows approximately 200,000 clones, roughly 82% of them singletons. This TCR was sampled from a woman aged 25 to 39 in good health and CMV-seropositive. Source material: PBMCs.

This CDR3 is CASSHHCGSSSGNTIYF. The CDR3 coding sequence is TGTGCCAGCAGCCACCACTGCGGGTCTAGCTCTGGAAACACCATATATTTT. The chain recombines TRBV4-2 with TRBJ1-3; no firm D call. Trimming pared 3 bases from V and 0 bases from J, leaving 15 bases between. Germline values: CDR1 LGHNA, CDR2 YNFKEQ. CDR3 length: 17 amino acids.